A selection of T cell receptor beta chains follows, all from one sample in a study of cytomegalovirus exposure and HLA in healthy donors. The table came from immunoSEQ multiplex PCR; TCRdb's copy has only in-frame clones and leaves some out. Seen here are roughly 140,000 clones, approximately 80% observed once, and the top ten hold around 6.2%. Sequences were obtained from PBMCs. These receptor sequences come from a man under 40 in good health and CMV-seropositive. Both conserved end residues are part of each CDR3. D genes are given only for firm matches. Clone size is given for some rows only: seen once, a few or many times, or a class if the clone is expanded.

>TRBJ1-1|-|TRBV5-1|-
TGCGCCAGCAGCTTGGGTCCCCCCCGGCAGGGAAGAGCTTTCTTT
CASSLGPPRQGRAFF
>TRBJ1-5|TRBD1|TRBV5-1|-
TGCGCCAGCAGCACCGGGACAGGAAATCAGCCCCAGCATTTT
CASSTGTGNQPQHF
>TRBJ1-1|-|TRBV5-1|-
TGCGCCGGCAGCCACGGGGGGGGCACTGAAGCTTTCTTT
CAGSHGGGTEAFF
>TRBJ2-4|TRBD2|TRBV4-3|-
TGCGCCAGCAGCCAAGGGACCGGGGGGAACGTAGCCAAAAACATTCAGTACTTC
CASSQGTGGNVAKNIQYF
>TRBJ2-6|-|TRBV11-2|-
TGTGCCAGCAGCTTAGGCGAGCTTTTCCCCCTCTCTGGGGCCAACGTCCTGACTTTC
CASSLGELFPLSGANVLTF
>TRBJ1-1|-|TRBV19|-
TGTGCCAGTAGTATAGACACCAGGGACACTGAAGCTTTCTTT
CASSIDTRDTEAFF
>TRBJ2-3|TRBD2|TRBV19|-
TGTGCCAGTAAGCCCTCGGGGGGGTCCGCAGATACGCAGTATTTT
CASKPSGGSADTQYF
>TRBJ1-5|-|TRBV6-5|once
TGTGCCAGCAGTTACTCCAGAGCGCAAGAGCCCCAGCATTTT
CASSYSRAQEPQHF
>TRBJ2-7|-|TRBV14|-
TGTGCCAGCAGCCAAGAGATAGGGGTTTTCAGCCACGAGCAGTACTTC
CASSQEIGVFSHEQYF
>TRBJ2-7|TRBD1|TRBV6-5|-
TGTGCCAGCAGCGTGGACAGGGGCTCTCGGGAGCAGTACTTC
CASSVDRGSREQYF
>TRBJ1-5|TRBD1|TRBV19|-
TGTGCCAGTAGTATCCCGACAGGGAGCAATCAGCCCCAGCATTTT
CASSIPTGSNQPQHF
>TRBJ2-5|-|TRBV7-9|-
TGTGCCAGCAGCTTAGCGCGGGAAGAGACCCAGTACTTC
CASSLAREETQYF
>TRBJ1-6|TRBD1|TRBV5-1|-
TGCGCCAGCAGCTTAACCGGGACAGGGACTATGGGTTCACCCCTCCACTTT
CASSLTGTGTMGSPLHF
>TRBJ1-6|-|TRBV7-2|few
TGTGCCAGCAGCCCCGAAATCGGGTATAATTCACCCCTCCACTTT
CASSPEIGYNSPLHF
>TRBJ1-4|TRBD1|TRBV19|-
TGTGCCAGTAGTCTACACAGGGGTCAGAGTGAAAAACTGTTTTTT
CASSLHRGQSEKLFF
>TRBJ2-5|TRBD1|TRBV28|-
TGTGCCAGCAGTCGTGGGACAGGGGGCTTGGAGACCCAGTACTTC
CASSRGTGGLETQYF
>TRBJ1-4|-|TRBV19|-
TGTGCCAGTAGTAACAGGGTGGGATACGGTGAAAAACTGTTTTTT
CASSNRVGYGEKLFF
>TRBJ2-3|TRBD1|TRBV5-1|few
TGCGCCAGCAGCTTGGGTGACAGGGTCTACCCTAGCACAGATACGCAGTATTTT
CASSLGDRVYPSTDTQYF
>TRBJ2-4|-|TRBV29-1|-
TGCAGCGTTGGGGCAGGAGGGGACATTCAGTACTTC
CSVGAGGDIQYF
>TRBJ1-1|-|TRBV15|-
TGTGCCACCAGCAGAGGCGGCGAATACACTGAAGCTTTCTTT
CATSRGGEYTEAFF
>TRBJ2-4|-|TRBV7-9|-
TGTGCCAGCAGCTTAGTATGGGGGACAAAAAACATTCAGTACTTC
CASSLVWGTKNIQYF
>TRBJ2-2|TRBD2|TRBV4-1|-
TGCGCCAGCAGCCAGTGGGGACTAGCGGGAGGTTCCGGGGAGCTGTTTTTT
CASSQWGLAGGSGELFF
>TRBJ2-1|TRBD1|TRBV6-4|-
TGTGCCAGCAGTTCCTCTCCGGGACAGGGGGCGGGGGAGCAGTTCTTC
CASSSSPGQGAGEQFF
>TRBJ2-1|TRBD2|TRBV5-1|-
TGCGCCAGCAGCTTAGCGGGAGACCCGAACAATGAGCAGTTCTTC
CASSLAGDPNNEQFF
>TRBJ1-5|TRBD1|TRBV2|-
TGTGCCAGCAGTCTGACAGGGGTCAATCAGCCCCAGCATTTT
CASSLTGVNQPQHF
>TRBJ2-3|TRBD2|TRBV9|-
TGTGCCAGCAGCGTAGCGGCTAGCGGGGGAAACACAGATACGCAGTATTTT
CASSVAASGGNTDTQYF
>TRBJ1-1|-|TRBV30|-
TGTGCCTGGACCATACATTTGAACACTGAAGCTTTCTTT
CAWTIHLNTEAFF
>TRBJ2-3|TRBD2|TRBV6-4|few
TGTGCCAGCAGTGCGCGGGGGACCGCCACAGATACGCAGTATTTT
CASSARGTATDTQYF
>TRBJ1-1|TRBD1|TRBV5-1|once
TGCGCCAGCAGCTTACAACAGGGGGTCTTGACTGAAGCTTTCTTT
CASSLQQGVLTEAFF
>TRBJ2-6|TRBD1|TRBV6-4|once
TGTGCCAGCAGTCTGGACAGGGCTGGGGCCAACGGCCTGACTTTC
CASSLDRAGANGLTF
>TRBJ2-3|-|TRBV28|medium-sized
TGTGCCAGCAGTCCGCGGCCAGGGTCCGAGGAGACAGATACGCAGTATTTT
CASSPRPGSEETDTQYF
>TRBJ1-4|-|TRBV25-1|-
TGTGCCAGCAGTGCGTCCCCCGCAGGGATTAATGAAAAACTGTTTTTT
CASSASPAGINEKLFF
>TRBJ2-1|-|TRBV11-3|-
TGTGCCAGCAGCTTAAGGCGTGGCGGGGTAAGCTCCTACAATGAGCAGTTCTTC
CASSLRRGGVSSYNEQFF
>TRBJ1-4|TRBD1|TRBV4-3|-
TGCGCCAGCAGCCAAGAGGGGACAGGCGGGGGTGAAAAACTGTTTTTT
CASSQEGTGGGEKLFF
>TRBJ2-2|-|TRBV7-8|-
TGTGCCAGCAGACGGCATTGGACAGCCAACACCGGGGAGCTGTTTTTT
CASRRHWTANTGELFF
>TRBJ1-1|TRBD1|TRBV6-5|-
TGTGCCAGCAGTTACCAGGACAGGGCAACTGAAGCTTTCTTT
CASSYQDRATEAFF
>TRBJ2-5|-|TRBV13|-
TGTGCCAGCAGCTCCCCGGGACACCCGTACCAAGAGACCCAGTACTTC
CASSSPGHPYQETQYF
>TRBJ2-1|-|TRBV14|-
TGTGCCAGCAGCCGAACAGGGTTCGACAATGAGCAGTTCTTC
CASSRTGFDNEQFF
>TRBJ2-1|TRBD2|TRBV10-2|few
TGCGCCAGCAGTGAGGCTAGCGGGAGGGGATTAAATGAGCAGTTCTTC
CASSEASGRGLNEQFF
>TRBJ1-2|TRBD1|TRBV7-2|-
TGTGCCAGCAGCTCCGACAGGGGTTATGGCTACACCTTC
CASSSDRGYGYTF
>TRBJ2-1|-|TRBV19|-
TGTGCCAGTAGTATAGGGGCACCTTACAATGAGCAGTTCTTC
CASSIGAPYNEQFF
>TRBJ2-7|-|TRBV6-6|-
TGTGCCAGCAGTGCCGGCGGGACAGCCTACGAGCAGTACTTC
CASSAGGTAYEQYF
>TRBJ2-7|TRBD2|TRBV4-1|-
TGCGCCAGCAGCGGATTTGGCGGAGGGCTTAGCGGGGGGGCCCACGAGCAGTACTTC
CASSGFGGGLSGGAHEQYF
>TRBJ1-2|-|TRBV29-1|-
TGCAGCGTTCTCAGGGACTATGGCTACACCTTC
CSVLRDYGYTF
>TRBJ2-1|TRBD2|TRBV10-3|-
TGTGCCGCGGGGGCTAGCGGGAGTAATGAGCAGTTCTTC
CAAGASGSNEQFF
>TRBJ2-2|TRBD2|TRBV28|-
TGTGCCAGCAGCAGCCCGGGACTACCGAACACCGGGGAGCTGTTTTTT
CASSSPGLPNTGELFF
>TRBJ1-1|-|TRBV30|few
TGTGCCTGGAGCACACCCTCACCAGAAGCTTTCTTT
CAWSTPSPEAFF